The clone carrying this T cell receptor beta chain was observed at least ten times. Its antigen is unknown. The V gene's germline CDR1 is SGHRS and CDR2 YFSETQ. V lost 1 base to trimming and J lost 4 bases, with 8 bases between them. This CDR3 is 14 amino acids long. TCRdb used MiXCR to reprocess the RACE reads, holding one entry per CDR3 protein. This sample has roughly 380,000 distinct CDR3 sequences, with around 4.8% found just once. The data belong to a study of human T cells and chemical hapten exposure. Study-wide background: Across samples, TCR yields varied, mostly owing to small differences in pooled library volumes.

Documented time point: patch test 1, 2 weeks after DPC sensitization. Regarding treatment: therapeutic diphenylcyclopropenone sensitization with weekly scalp DPC. Suited to DPC and affected by alopecia, the donors ranged from 18 to 70 years old. Points from the study as a whole: PT1 expanded TCR counts correlated positively with patch test score.

The TCR comes from a woman aged 45-59 years with alopecia areata. Some clones in this sample may be carry-over from other donors' samples. The chain is built from TRBV5-1 and TRBJ1-4; no firm D call. The specimen comprised whole blood, sampled in connection with sensitization to the hapten diphenylcyclopropenone (DPC). The CDR3 loop reads CASSLTGDNEKLFF. CDR3 in DNA: TGCGCCAGCAGCTTGACCGGAGATAATGAAAAACTGTTTTTT.